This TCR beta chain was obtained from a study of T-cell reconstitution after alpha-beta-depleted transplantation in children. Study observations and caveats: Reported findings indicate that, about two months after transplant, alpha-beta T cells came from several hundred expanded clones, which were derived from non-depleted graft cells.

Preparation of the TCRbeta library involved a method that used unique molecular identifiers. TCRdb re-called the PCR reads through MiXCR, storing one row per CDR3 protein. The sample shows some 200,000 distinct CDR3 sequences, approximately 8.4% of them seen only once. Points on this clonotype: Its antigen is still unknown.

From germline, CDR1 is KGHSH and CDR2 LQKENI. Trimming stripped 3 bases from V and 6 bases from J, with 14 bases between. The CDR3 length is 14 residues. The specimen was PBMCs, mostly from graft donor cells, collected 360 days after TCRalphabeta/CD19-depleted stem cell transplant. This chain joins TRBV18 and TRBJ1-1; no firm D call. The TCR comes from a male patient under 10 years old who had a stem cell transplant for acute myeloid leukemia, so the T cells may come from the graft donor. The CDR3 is CASSPRESRAEAFF. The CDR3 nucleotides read TGTGCCAGCTCACCTCGGGAGAGTAGGGCTGAAGCTTTCTTT. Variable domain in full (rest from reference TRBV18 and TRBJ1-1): NAGVMQNPRHLVRRRGQEARLRCSPMKGHSHVYWYRQLPEEGLKFMVYLQKENIIDESGMPKERFSAEFPKEGPSILRIQQVVRGDSAAYFCASSPRESRAEAFFGQGTRLTVV.